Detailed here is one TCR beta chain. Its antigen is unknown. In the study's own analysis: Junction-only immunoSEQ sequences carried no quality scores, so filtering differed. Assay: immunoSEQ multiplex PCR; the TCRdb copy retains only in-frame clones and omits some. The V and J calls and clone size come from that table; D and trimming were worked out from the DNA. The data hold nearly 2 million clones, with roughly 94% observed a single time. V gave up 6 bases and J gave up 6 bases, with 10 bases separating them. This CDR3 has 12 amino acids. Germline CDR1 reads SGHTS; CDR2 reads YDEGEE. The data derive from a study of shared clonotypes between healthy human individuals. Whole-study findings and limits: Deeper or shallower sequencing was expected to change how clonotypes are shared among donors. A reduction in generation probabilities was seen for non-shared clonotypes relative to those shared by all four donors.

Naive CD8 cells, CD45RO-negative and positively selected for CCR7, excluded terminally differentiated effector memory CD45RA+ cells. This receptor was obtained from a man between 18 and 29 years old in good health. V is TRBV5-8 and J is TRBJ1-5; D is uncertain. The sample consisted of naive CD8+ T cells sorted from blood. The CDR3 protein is CASTSGVQPQHF. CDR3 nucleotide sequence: TGTGCCAGCACGTCAGGAGTTCAGCCCCAGCATTTT. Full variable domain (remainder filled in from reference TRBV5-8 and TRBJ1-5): EAGVTQSPTHLIKTRGQQATLRCSPISGHTSVYWYQQALGLGLQFLLWYDEGEERNRGNFPPRFSGRQFPNYSSELNVNALELEDSALYLCASTSGVQPQHFGDGTRLSIL.